This is a list of T cell receptor beta chains from one sample in a study of T cell clones after liver transplantation. Here immunoSEQ multiplex PCR was the method, and the copy in TCRdb shows in-frame clones only, minus some. The sample has around 77,000 clones, about four fifths seen once. The specimen was CD4+ T cells from blood, collected 12 months after liver transplant. The receptors derive from a human patient who received a liver transplant. Some T cells may trace back to the graft donor. Each CDR3 is given with its conserved first and last residue. A D gene is named only where the DNA matches it firmly. Part of the rows lack a size; the others show once, few, many or a class for expanded clones.

d_call	v_call	j_call	clone_size	cdr3_aa	cdr3_nt
-	TRBV28	TRBJ1-1	-	CASSRWDAGRNTEAFF	TGTGCCAGCAGCCGCTGGGATGCGGGTCGGAACACTGAAGCTTTCTTT
TRBD1	TRBV5-1	TRBJ2-1	-	CASSSGQGWDEQFF	TGCGCCAGCAGCAGCGGACAGGGTTGGGATGAGCAGTTCTTC
-	TRBV19	TRBJ1-2	medium-sized	CASSPGPGGGYTF	TGTGCCAGTAGTCCCGGACCTGGGGGGGGCTACACCTTC
-	TRBV7-2	TRBJ2-2	-	CASSSRLANTGELFF	TGTGCCAGCAGCTCTAGGTTGGCGAACACCGGGGAGCTGTTTTTT
-	TRBV2	TRBJ1-1	once	CASRTEQGRTEAFF	TGTGCCAGCAGGACAGAACAGGGTAGGACTGAAGCTTTCTTT
-	TRBV30	TRBJ1-2	-	CAWSELMGGNGYTF	TGTGCCTGGAGTGAGTTAATGGGGGGAAATGGCTACACCTTC
-	TRBV4-1	TRBJ2-2	-	CASSQVGGRAPYYTGELFF	TGCGCCAGCAGCCAAGTGGGGGGCCGGGCACCTTACTACACCGGGGAGCTGTTTTTT
-	TRBV7-2	TRBJ2-7	few	CASSLRGEQYF	TGTGCCAGCAGCTTGAGGGGGGAGCAGTACTTC
-	TRBV16	TRBJ2-3	-	CASSQSRQGGDTQYF	TGTGCCAGCAGCCAATCGAGGCAGGGGGGAGATACGCAGTATTTT
-	TRBV7-8	TRBJ1-1	-	CASSLAGSRAVNTEAFF	TGTGCCAGCAGCTTAGCAGGAAGCCGCGCAGTAAACACTGAAGCTTTCTTT
-	TRBV28	TRBJ1-3	-	CASSLPQGTGNTIYF	TGTGCCAGCAGTTTACCGCAGGGGACTGGAAACACCATATATTTT
-	TRBV5-1	TRBJ2-1	once	CASSGAGTGSYNEQFF	TGCGCCAGCAGCGGGGCCGGGACGGGATCCTACAATGAGCAGTTCTTC
TRBD1	TRBV10-2	TRBJ1-1	-	CASSVNRGNTEAFF	TGCGCCAGCAGCGTCAACAGGGGAAACACTGAAGCTTTCTTT
TRBD2	TRBV7-6	TRBJ2-3	-	CASSLLGLAGFGTDTQYF	TGTGCCAGCAGCTTACTGGGACTAGCGGGTTTCGGCACAGATACGCAGTATTTT
-	TRBV5-1	TRBJ2-3	-	CASSGTGRSSTDTQYF	TGCGCCAGCAGCGGTACGGGACGGTCTAGCACAGATACGCAGTATTTT
TRBD1	TRBV5-4	TRBJ1-2	-	CASSRDRGRGGVGNYGYTF	TGTGCCAGCAGCCGAGACAGGGGGCGCGGAGGTGTAGGTAACTATGGCTACACCTTC
-	TRBV28	TRBJ2-7	-	CASSLIGGPTYEQYF	TGTGCCAGCAGTTTAATCGGGGGGCCCACTTACGAGCAGTACTTC
TRBD1	TRBV6-5	TRBJ2-7	few	CASSYSSTGGMQQYF	TGTGCCAGCAGTTACTCTTCCACAGGGGGCATGCAGCAGTACTTC
-	TRBV5-4	TRBJ1-3	few	CASSLQGTGNTIYF	TGTGCCAGCAGTTTACAGGGTACTGGAAACACCATATATTTT
-	TRBV9	TRBJ2-6	-	CASSVQDDNSGANVLTF	TGTGCCAGCAGCGTACAGGACGATAACTCTGGGGCCAACGTCCTGACTTTC
-	TRBV28	TRBJ2-3	-	CASSLSGYGRDTQYF	TGTGCCAGCAGTTTATCAGGGTACGGTCGGGATACGCAGTATTTT
TRBD2	TRBV28	TRBJ2-1	-	CASNTGLAVYNEQFF	TGTGCCAGCAATACTGGACTAGCGGTTTACAATGAGCAGTTCTTC
-	TRBV5-6	TRBJ1-5	-	CASSWGRSGQPQHF	TGTGCCAGCAGCTGGGGACGGTCGGGACAGCCCCAGCATTTT
TRBD1	TRBV27	TRBJ2-1	-	CASSLKSRDRRNNEQFF	TGTGCCAGCAGTTTAAAATCCCGGGACAGGCGGAACAATGAGCAGTTCTTC
-	TRBV6-1	TRBJ1-4	-	CASSRPDEKLFF	TGTGCCAGCAGCCGGCCGGATGAAAAACTGTTTTTT
TRBD1	TRBV27	TRBJ1-5	-	CASSPRTGLNQPQHF	TGTGCCAGCAGTCCTCGGACAGGATTAAATCAGCCCCAGCATTTT
-	TRBV5-6	TRBJ2-6	-	CASSLDYGYPAGANVLTF	TGTGCCAGCAGCTTGGATTACGGGTATCCGGCTGGGGCCAACGTCCTGACTTTC
-	TRBV9	TRBJ2-5	-	CASSPPGHQAGTQYF	TGTGCCAGCAGCCCCCCGGGACATCAAGCGGGGACCCAGTACTTC